This T cell receptor beta chain is drawn from a study of cytomegalovirus exposure and HLA in healthy donors. V shed 5 bases and J 5 bases; nucleotides not matched to a gene: 3. Germline-derived CDR1 and CDR2 are SEHNR and FQNEAQ (reference sequence). This CDR3 spans 13 amino acids. General study results and limits: Sequencing depth roughly uniform across donors was assumed in presence/absence analyses. After further analysis at a later stage, around 17,000 TCR beta sequences were associated with HLA alleles at 0.05 false discovery rate.

In the case of this clone: No antigen is known for it.

Everyone who donated was a healthy bone marrow donor. Amplification used 60 Vbeta primers and 13 Jbeta primers. As handled by the study authors: Later, about 80 million unique TCR beta chains were counted in an analysis, and roughly 10 million of them were shared. Data came from immunoSEQ multiplex PCR; TCRdb stores just in-frame clones and leaves some out. That table furnishes V, J and clone size, whereas the DNA furnished D and trimming. The sample comprises some 150,000 clones, roughly 80% of which are singletons, and 4% rests with the top ten. Material: PBMCs. V usage is TRBV7-9 and J usage is TRBJ1-5; 7 nucleotides agree with TRBD1. This receptor was taken from a woman in her thirties or forties in good health and CMV-seronegative. CDR3 sequence reads: CASSVTGDQPQHF. CDR3 coding DNA: TGTGCCAGCAGCGTAACAGGGGATCAGCCCCAGCATTTT.